These 24 T cell receptor beta chains were all obtained from the same sample, sequenced in a study of T cell changes during pregnancy in multiple sclerosis. TCRdb's table, derived via immunoSEQ multiplex PCR, lists solely in-frame clones and lacks some. The sample lists around 80,000 clones; about 92% were seen once. The sequences come from peripheral blood, collected before pregnancy. Every receptor here comes from a female donor with multiple sclerosis, enrolled in a pregnancy study.

V usage is TRBV6-6 and J usage is TRBJ2-7; 11 bases match TRBD1. This CDR3 spans 15 amino acids. V lost 6 bases, J lost 5 bases, and 9 bases stayed unmatched. CDR1 is MNHNY and CDR2 is SVGAGI in the germline V gene (reference sequence). The CDR3 protein is CASSQRDRGDHEQYF. CDR3 DNA: TGTGCCAGCAGCCAGAGGGACAGGGGGGACCACGAGCAGTACTTC.

The chain joins TRBV5-1 to TRBJ1-1; no firm D call. V lost 0 bases, J lost 5 bases, and 11 bases lay in between. The CDR3 has 14 amino acids. Germline assignment: CDR1 SGHRS and CDR2 YFSETQ. The CDR3: CASSLESGRTEAFF. The CDR3 DNA is TGCGCCAGCAGCTTGGAAAGCGGACGGACTGAAGCTTTCTTT.

This clone has a single count. The V call is TRBV11-2, the J call TRBJ2-1; no reliable D call. The germline V and J ends were trimmed by 2 bases and 0 bases, with 17 bases remaining between them. This CDR3 contains 18 residues. Germline V gene sequence: CDR1 SGHAT, CDR2 FQNNGV. The CDR3 is CASSLFFVAESSYNEQFF. The CDR3, as DNA: TGTGCCAGCAGCTTATTTTTTGTGGCGGAGAGCTCCTACAATGAGCAGTTCTTC. The variable domain in full, with the rest retrieved from reference TRBV11-2 and TRBJ2-1, is EAGVAQSPRYKIIEKRQSVAFWCNPISGHATLYWYQQILGQGPKLLIQFQNNGVVDDSQLPKDRFSAERLKGVDSTLKIQPAKLEDSAVYLCASSLFFVAESSYNEQFFGPGTRLTVL.

This clone was recorded once. This chain joins TRBV4-2 and TRBJ2-7, with a possible D match to TRBD1 (6 bases). This CDR3 spans 15 amino acids. The V end lost 0 bases, the J end lost 0 bases, and 9 bases lay between the germline ends. Germline assignment: CDR1 LGHNA and CDR2 YNFKEQ. As DNA, the CDR3 is TGTGCCAGCAGCCAAGAAAGGGACAACTCCTACGAGCAGTACTTC. Translation gives CASSQERDNSYEQYF.

This clone was counted once. The CDR3 region is CASSLSEDLVAFF. The CDR3 nucleotides read TGTGCCAGCAGTTTATCGGAGGACTTGGTAGCTTTCTTT. The chain uses TRBV27 and TRBJ1-1; D remains ambiguous. In germline, CDR1 is MNHEY, CDR2 SMNVEV (reference sequence). The CDR3 has 13 amino acids. Trimming stripped 0 bases from V and 10 bases from J, with 12 bases between.

The rearrangement joins TRBV30 to TRBJ2-5, with a possible D match to TRBD1 (5 bases). In germline, CDR1 is GTSNPN, CDR2 SVGIG (reference sequence). This CDR3 has 14 amino acids. Trimming took off 3 bases at V and 5 bases at J, with 16 bases between the two ends. Here the CDR3 reads CAWSLRLWGETQYF. DNA of the CDR3: TGTGCCTGGAGCTTAAGGCTTTGGGGCGAGACCCAGTACTTC. Full variable domain (rest looked up from reference TRBV30 and TRBJ2-5): SQTIHQWPATLVQPVGSPLSLECTVEGTSNPNLYWYRQAAGRGLQLLFYSVGIGQISSEVPQNLSASRPQDRQFILSSKKLLLSDSGFYLCAWSLRLWGETQYFGPGTRLLVL.

This chain joins TRBV4-1 and TRBJ2-7; TRBD2 matches 11 bases. Germline CDR1 is MGHRA and CDR2 is YSYEKL. This CDR3 has 14 amino acids. After removal of 4 bases from V and 3 bases from J, the junction contained 2 bases not matched to a gene. This chain's CDR3 is CASSLTSGDYEQYF. The CDR3 DNA reads TGCGCCAGCAGCCTGACTAGCGGGGACTACGAGCAGTACTTC.

Worth noting for this clone: A junction boundary mismatches the germline segment, possibly from a read error. The CDR3: CASSEDRTLPAGLGNEQFF. The CDR3 nucleotides read TGTGCCAGCAGCGAAGACAGGACCCTACCGGCGGGGTTAGGCAATGAGCAGTTCTTC. The chain combines TRBV2 with TRBJ2-1; D may match TRBD1 or TRBD2 (6 bases each). The germline gives CDR1 SNHLY, CDR2 FYNNEI. This CDR3 is built from 19 residues.

The DNA for the CDR3 is TGTGCCAGTAGTAACGGCGGGGGCCGTATTTATGGCTACACCTTC. Residues: CASSNGGGRIYGYTF. J is TRBJ1-2 and V is TRBV19; D is possibly TRBD1 (6 bases). This CDR3 comprises 15 residues. The germline CDR1 and CDR2 sequences are LNHDA and SQIVND (reference sequence). The germline V and J ends were trimmed by 4 bases and 5 bases, with 17 bases remaining between them.

This chain uses TRBV10-3 with TRBJ2-7; D is perhaps TRBD2 (5 bases). Trimming took off 4 bases at V and 7 bases at J, with 8 bases between the two ends. This CDR3 has 11 amino acids. CDR1 and CDR2 (germline): ENHRY, SYGVKD. DNA of the CDR3: TGTGCCATCAGTGTCCGAGGGGAGCAGTACTTC. Amino acids: CAISVRGEQYF.

The V gene is TRBV6-5, the J gene TRBJ1-5; D not resolved. Trimming shortened V by 4 bases and J by 4 bases, and 8 bases separated the two germline ends. CDR3 length: 13 amino acids. Germline CDR1 and CDR2: MNHEY and SVGAGI. CDR3 in amino acids: CASSSLRNQPQHF. The CDR3 region has the DNA TGTGCCAGCAGTTCCCTACGGAATCAGCCCCAGCATTTT.

The genes are TRBV7-9 and TRBJ2-1, with 13 positions matching TRBD2. This CDR3 spans 17 amino acids. J gave up 3 bases and V 5 bases, and 7 bases lay outside the gene matches. Germline CDR1 reads SEHNR; CDR2 reads FQNEAQ (reference sequence). In DNA form, the CDR3 reads TGTGCCAGCAGCACCCGGACTAGCGGGAGAATCTACAATGAGCAGTTCTTC. Its protein is CASSTRTSGRIYNEQFF.

The CDR3 region is CASSWGQGNTEAFF. Written as DNA, the CDR3 is TGTGCCAGTAGTTGGGGACAGGGGAACACTGAAGCTTTCTTT. This rearrangement joins TRBV19 to TRBJ1-1, with 9 positions matching TRBD1. The CDR3 is made up of 14 amino acids. Per germline, CDR1 LNHDA and CDR2 SQIVND (reference sequence). V lost 5 bases and J lost 1; bases outside the gene matches: 2.

The chain has TRBV5-6 and TRBJ1-5; 10 nucleotides match TRBD1. V was pared by 1 base and J by 7 bases, with 8 bases of the junction left unmatched. This CDR3 is 16 amino acids long. Per germline, CDR1 SGHDT and CDR2 YYEEEE. The DNA of the CDR3 is TGTGCCAGCAGCTTGCGTGCGACAGGGGGCAGGCAGCCCCAGCATTTT. Residues: CASSLRATGGRQPQHF.

The gene calls are TRBV7-6 and TRBJ2-1; 10 positions match TRBD2. The CDR3 covers 15 residues. Trimming cost V 1 base and J 7 bases; bases outside gene matches: 4. Germline loops: CDR1 SGHVS, CDR2 FNYEAQ. This chain's CDR3 is CASSLESSGRNEQFF. The CDR3 nucleotides read TGTGCCAGCAGCTTAGAATCTAGCGGGAGAAATGAGCAGTTCTTC.

The V gene is TRBV7-9, the J gene TRBJ2-7, with TRBD2 matching 11 bases. This CDR3 comprises 15 residues. CDR1 and CDR2 (germline): SEHNR, FQNEAQ (reference sequence). Unmatched junction bases numbered 6, after V lost 5 bases and J lost 3 bases. CDR3 coding DNA: TGTGCCAGCAGCCCCTCCGGGACTAGCGGCTACGAGCAGTACTTC. This gives the protein CASSPSGTSGYEQYF.

This chain joins TRBV4-1 and TRBJ2-3; D remains unclear. The CDR3 length is 15 residues. V was shortened by 1 base and J by 2 bases, with 10 bases between the two germline ends. CDR1 is MGHRA and CDR2 is YSYEKL in the germline V gene. This chain's CDR3 is CASSQVSPITDTQYF. The CDR3 coding sequence is TGCGCCAGCAGCCAAGTAAGCCCTATCACAGATACGCAGTATTTT.

The gene calls are TRBV15 and TRBJ2-7, with 8 positions matching TRBD2. V lost 4 bases to trimming and J lost 6 bases; unmatched junction nucleotides: 2. CDR3 length equals 12 residues. Germline V gene data show CDR1 as LNHNV and CDR2 as YYDKDF (reference sequence). The CDR3 loop is CATSTSGSEQYF. The CDR3 region has the DNA TGTGCCACCAGCACGAGCGGGAGCGAGCAGTACTTC. Supplemented by reference TRBV15 and TRBJ2-7, the full variable domain reads DAMVIQNPRYQVTQFGKPVTLSCSQTLNHNVMYWYQQKSSQAPKLLFHYYDKDFNNEADTPDNFQSRRPNTSFCFLDIRSPGLGDTAMYLCATSTSGSEQYFGPGTRLTVT.

This CDR3 reads CASSSEGGNYEQYF. In DNA form, the CDR3 reads TGTGCCAGCAGTTCGGAGGGGGGGAACTACGAGCAGTACTTC. The chain carries TRBV6-6 and TRBJ2-7; perhaps TRBD2 as D (7 bases). Between the trimmed V and J ends, which lost 4 bases and 3 bases, there was a span of 13 bases. Germline loops: CDR1 MNHNY, CDR2 SVGAGI (reference sequence). This CDR3 has 14 residues.

This clone was recorded once. CDR3 nucleotides: TGTGCCAGCAGTTACTTCGCGGACACCGGGGAGCTGTTTTTT. Its protein product is CASSYFADTGELFF. The chain recombines TRBV6-5 with TRBJ2-2; D not resolved. This CDR3 spans 14 amino acids. Per the germline V gene, CDR1 is MNHEY and CDR2 is SVGAGI. V was cut by 1 base and J by 3 bases, with 6 bases left in between.

DNA for the CDR3: TGTGCCAGCAGTGCCCCCGGGAGATATCAGCCCCAGCATTTT. Amino acids: CASSAPGRYQPQHF. The V gene is TRBV6-1, the J gene TRBJ1-5; D unresolved. Germline V gene data show CDR1 as MNHNS and CDR2 as SASEGT. V lost 4 bases to trimming and J lost 5 bases, with 12 bases between them. The CDR3 contains 14 residues.

V and J are TRBV28 and TRBJ2-1; weak D call: TRBD2 (5 bases). Germline lookup yields CDR1 MDHEN and CDR2 SYDVKM. This CDR3 is built from 14 residues. V lost 3 bases, J lost 0 bases, and 6 bases lay in between. The CDR3 nucleotides read TGTGCCAGCAGTTTCCGGGGCTCCTACAATGAGCAGTTCTTC. Its protein is CASSFRGSYNEQFF.

This chain connects TRBV7-8 to TRBJ1-2, with no clear D. Germline-derived CDR1 and CDR2 are SGHVS and FQNEAQ. The V gene lost 7 bases and the J gene lost 5 bases, with 14 bases spanning the gap. The CDR3 runs 13 residues. This CDR3 reads CASTLGRGYGYTF. CDR3 sequence (DNA): TGTGCCAGCACCCTCGGGCGAGGGTATGGCTACACCTTC. The whole variable domain, remainder taken from reference TRBV7-8 and TRBJ1-2, is GAGVSQSPRYKVAKRGQDVALRCDPISGHVSLFWYQQALGQGPEFLTYFQNEAQLDKSGLPSDRFFAERPEGSVSTLKIQRTQQEDSAVYLCASTLGRGYGYTFGSGTRLTVV.

CDR3 in amino acids: CASSQDSRERYGYTF. CDR3 sequence (DNA): TGCGCCAGCAGCCAAGATTCCAGGGAAAGGTATGGCTACACCTTC. This chain uses TRBV4-3 with TRBJ1-2; D perhaps matches TRBD1 (5 bases). The CDR3 extends over 15 amino acids. Deletions cut 0 bases from V and 5 bases from J, with 13 bases between. The germline V gene has CDR1 LGHNA and CDR2 YSLEER.